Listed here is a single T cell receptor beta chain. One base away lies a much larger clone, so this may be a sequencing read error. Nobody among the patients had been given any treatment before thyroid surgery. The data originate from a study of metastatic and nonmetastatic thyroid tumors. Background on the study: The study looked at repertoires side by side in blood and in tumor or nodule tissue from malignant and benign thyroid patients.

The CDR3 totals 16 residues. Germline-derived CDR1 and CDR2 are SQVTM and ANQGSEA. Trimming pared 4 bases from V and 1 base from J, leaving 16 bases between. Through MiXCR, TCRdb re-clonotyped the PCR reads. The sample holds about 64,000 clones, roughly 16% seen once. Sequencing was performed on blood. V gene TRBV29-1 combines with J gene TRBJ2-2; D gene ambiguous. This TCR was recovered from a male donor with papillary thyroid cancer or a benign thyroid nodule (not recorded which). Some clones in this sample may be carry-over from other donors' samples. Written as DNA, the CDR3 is TGCAGCGTTGGGGTTGCGACCAGTGTGAACACCGGGGAGCTGTTTTTT. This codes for CSVGVATSVNTGELFF.